The T cell receptor (beta chain) described here comes from a study of cytomegalovirus exposure and HLA in healthy donors. The donors gave bone marrow, and they were healthy. A multiplex PCR was run with 60 Vbeta primers and 13 Jbeta primers. Sequencing was performed with immunoSEQ multiplex PCR; in TCRdb, only in-frame clones are kept and a portion is missing. The table has 96,000 or so clones, 60% to 75% seen once. About this clone: Its specificity is not known.

V dropped 0 bases and J dropped 0 bases, with 10 bases sitting between them. CDR3 size: 15 residues. Germline CDR1 reads SGHRS; CDR2 reads YFSETQ. Study outcomes and limitations: Donors were assumed by presence/absence analyses to have roughly uniform sequencing depth. Indistinguishable V segments, including TRBV6-2 and TRBV6-3, were excluded.

The sequenced material came from PBMCs. The TCR was taken from a female donor in good health and CMV-seropositive. This chain connects TRBV5-1 to TRBJ2-7; D is undetermined. CDR3 sequence: CASSLGAASSYEQYF. The CDR3 coding sequence is TGCGCCAGCAGCTTGGGTGCGGCGAGCTCCTACGAGCAGTACTTC.